The entry below describes one T cell receptor (beta chain). This clone has a single count. Its recognized antigen is unknown. The input lacks base qualities; no much larger clone sits a single base away. The immunoSEQ Assay, a bias-controlled multiplex PCR, was used to amplify TCRbeta CDR3 regions from genomic DNA. In the original analysis: Nucleated cell counts per sample were estimated from amplification of reference gene primers within the assay. Sequence reads were collapsed and filtered to measure the absolute abundance of every unique TCRbeta CDR3 rearrangement. Productive Simpson clonality was computed per sample as the square root of Simpson's diversity index over productive rearrangements. TCRdb provides this immuneACCESS table in a form limited to in-frame rearrangements. Some clones are lacking; in checked studies, under half of them reflect an unresolved V gene, and why the rest are absent is not known. V and J calls and clone size are copied from that table; D and trimming were computed from the DNA. This sample has roughly 77,000 clones in its table, and around three quarters of those were observed once. Of the sample, around 4.8% falls within the top ten clones.

Each collaborating institution followed its own protocols to collect whole blood in K2EDTA tubes. Collaborator samples were shipped for TCRbeta analysis as frozen whole blood, isolated PBMCs, or DNA extracted from either sample type. The CDR3 measures 13 amino acids from cysteine to phenylalanine. CDR3 DNA is the only sequence kept; it has 39 bases, read in frame from the first base. The germline V gene (reference sequence) specifies SGHNT as CDR1 and YYREEE as CDR2. V drops 4 bases and J drops 2 bases, leaving 9 bases in between. The sample belongs to a study of blood T cell repertoires in COVID-19 (TCRdb year 2020). Background on the whole study: Samples covering the acute and convalescent phases of COVID-19 were provided by collaborators in the United States, Italy and Spain. Deeply sampled blood TCRbeta repertoires from subjects exposed to, actively infected with, or recovered from COVID-19 were included in the dataset. Samples came from the ongoing ImmuneRACE study (first 160 participants) plus 1,254 subjects from 6 global collaborators. The prospective study material was composed of cDNA or gDNA derived from T cells, B-cell-depleted T cells, or PBMCs. The repertoires were made available in a free public database intended to serve as a resource for research on the immune response to SARS-CoV-2. Nearly every sample came with metadata listing a de-identified subject ID, COVID-19 status, age in years and sex. Where available, HLA class I and class II types were obtained from metadata supplied by the sample provider rather than from assay-based typing.

The investigation overall reported the following: How much clinical and demographic metadata was included differed by source and by participant, and the metadata was provided uncurated.

This clonotype originated in a woman between 65 and 79 years old with acute or convalescent COVID-19. Sequencing used peripheral blood. The chain is made from TRBV5-4 and TRBJ1-2, and the D gene may be TRBD1, 6 bases matching. The nucleotide sequence is given as TGTGCCAGCAGCGGGGACACGAACTATGGCTACACCTTC. Its product reads: CASSGDTNYGYTF.